Shown below are 16 T cell receptor beta chains from a single sample sequenced in a study of cytomegalovirus exposure and HLA in healthy donors. Only in-frame clones appear in the TCRdb table, and some are missing; sequencing was by immunoSEQ multiplex PCR. The table lists about 62,000 clones, more than 85% of them singletons, with 6% to 8.5% in the top ten. The sequencing input was PBMCs. These receptor sequences come from a woman younger than 30 in good health and CMV-seropositive.

V usage is TRBV2 and J usage is TRBJ1-5; the D is unclear. Trimming took 4 bases from V and 0 from J, leaving 7 bases between them. The germline gives CDR1 SNHLY, CDR2 FYNNEI. The CDR3 consists of 14 residues. Written as DNA, the CDR3 is TGTGCCAGCAGTGGGCTGCTTAGCAATCAGCCCCAGCATTTT. This gives the protein CASSGLLSNQPQHF.

V is TRBV7-8 and J is TRBJ2-7, with 7 bases aligning to TRBD1. This CDR3 has 14 residues. Germline CDR1 and CDR2: SGHVS and FQNEAQ. The trim removed 5 bases at V and 3 bases at J, leaving 7 bases unmatched. The CDR3 DNA sequence: TGTGCCAGCAGCCTTAGGGGGCGGATCTACGAGCAGTACTTC. This gives the protein CASSLRGRIYEQYF.

The chain joins TRBV4-2 to TRBJ1-1, with no clear D. CDR3 size: 14 residues. Trimming shortened V by 4 bases and J by 6 bases, and 15 bases separated the two germline ends. Germline assignment: CDR1 LGHNA and CDR2 YNFKEQ. In nucleotides, the CDR3 is TGTGCCAGCAGCCCTCGGGTAGGGAGTGCTGAAGCTTTCTTT. Its translation is CASSPRVGSAEAFF.

The chain recombines TRBV30 with TRBJ1-4, with 12 bases identical to TRBD1. V lost 2 bases to trimming and J lost 7 bases; unmatched junction nucleotides: 5. The CDR3 length is 15 residues. Looked up from germline, CDR1 is GTSNPN and CDR2 is SVGIG (reference sequence). The CDR3 reads CAWSRDRGRVEKLFF. The CDR3, as DNA: TGTGCCTGGAGTAGGGACAGGGGGCGCGTTGAAAAACTGTTTTTT.

This rearrangement joins TRBV2 to TRBJ1-5, with TRBD1 identical over 7 bases. The CDR3 has 17 amino acids. V shed 0 bases, J shed 0 bases, and the junction held 5 bases outside the gene matches. Germline-derived CDR1 and CDR2 are SNHLY and FYNNEI. The DNA for the CDR3 is TGTGCCAGCAGTGAAGCGGACGGACAGGTTAGCAATCAGCCCCAGCATTTT. It is translated as CASSEADGQVSNQPQHF.

The chain is built from TRBV5-1 and TRBJ2-2; the D is unclear. Trimming took 6 bases from V and 7 from J, leaving 19 bases between them. The CDR3 consists of 15 residues. Germline V gene sequence: CDR1 SGHRS, CDR2 YFSETQ. The CDR3 DNA sequence: TGCGCCAGCACCGACTCTCCCGGGTCCAGCGGGGAGCTGTTTTTT. Translating gives CASTDSPGSSGELFF.

The J gene is TRBJ2-7, the V gene TRBV7-2; perhaps TRBD1 as D (6 bases). Germline assignment: CDR1 SGHTA and CDR2 FQGNSA. The CDR3 sequence is 14 residues long. Trimming cost V 6 bases and J 2 bases, with 14 bases left between them. CDR3 sequence reads: CASRMNRATYEQYF. In DNA form, the CDR3 reads TGTGCCAGCAGAATGAACAGGGCAACCTACGAGCAGTACTTC.

The chain couples TRBV2 to TRBJ2-1, with D perhaps matching TRBD2 (5 bases). V gave up 7 bases and J gave up 9 bases, with 16 bases separating them. This CDR3 is 13 amino acids long. Germline assignment: CDR1 SNHLY and CDR2 FYNNEI. Here the CDR3 DNA reads TGTGCCAGCAACGGTCAGTCGGCGGGTGAGCAGTTCTTC. This gives the protein CASNGQSAGEQFF.

The rearrangement links TRBV10-2 to TRBJ2-7; 7 nucleotides match TRBD1. This CDR3 spans 12 amino acids. J was trimmed by 5 bases and V by 2 bases; bases with no gene match: 0. Per the germline V gene, CDR1 is WSHSY and CDR2 is SAAADI. The CDR3, as DNA: TGCGCCAGCAGTGAGACAGGGGACGAGCAGTACTTC. This encodes CASSETGDEQYF.

This chain joins TRBV5-1 and TRBJ2-3; 11 bases line up with TRBD2. The CDR3 has 15 residues. With V trimmed by 2 bases and J by 6 bases, 5 bases remained unmatched. Germline-derived CDR1 and CDR2 are SGHRS and YFSETQ. The CDR3 protein is CASSFSGRAADTQYF. The CDR3 nucleotides are TGCGCCAGCAGCTTTAGCGGGAGGGCCGCGGATACGCAGTATTTT. The whole variable domain, filled in from reference TRBV5-1 and TRBJ2-3, reads KAGVTQTPRYLIKTRGQQVTLSCSPISGHRSVSWYQQTPGQGLQFLFEYFSETQRNKGNFPGRFSGRQFSNSRSEMNVSTLELGDSALYLCASSFSGRAADTQYFGPGTRLTVL.

A single count supports this clone. The chain joins TRBV5-6 to TRBJ2-2; D call uncertain. Germline loops: CDR1 SGHDT, CDR2 YYEEEE. This CDR3 spans 14 amino acids. With 3 bases removed from V and 1 base from J, the gap between germline ends came to 7 bases. The CDR3 coding sequence is TGTGCCAGCAGCTCTTACAAGAACACCGGGGAGCTGTTTTTT. It yields the protein CASSSYKNTGELFF.

This clone appeared once. CDR3 protein: CSVENTGRNEQFF. The CDR3, as DNA: TGCAGCGTTGAAAATACAGGCCGGAATGAGCAGTTCTTC. The chain couples TRBV29-1 to TRBJ2-1; perhaps TRBD1 as D (5 bases). The CDR3 spans 13 residues. V was trimmed by 2 bases and J by 7 bases, leaving 12 bases between them. Germline values: CDR1 SQVTM, CDR2 ANQGSEA.

CDR3 bases: TGTGCCTGGAGTAAAGCAGGGATCCAAGAGACCCAGTACTTC. Its translation: CAWSKAGIQETQYF. The chain employs TRBV30 and TRBJ2-5, with a weak D call TRBD1 (5 bases). The CDR3 is 14 amino acids. Trimming removed 2 bases at V and 1 base at J, with 11 bases between. Germline CDR1 reads GTSNPN; CDR2 reads SVGIG (reference sequence).

This rearrangement joins TRBV27 to TRBJ1-2; D is perhaps TRBD1 (5 bases). Germline assignment: CDR1 MNHEY and CDR2 SMNVEV (reference sequence). Trimming pared 3 bases from V and 0 bases from J, leaving 11 bases between. CDR3 size: 15 residues. This chain's CDR3 is CASSFAGSSNYGYTF. The CDR3 bases are TGTGCCAGCAGTTTCGCAGGGTCCTCTAACTATGGCTACACCTTC.

The chain couples TRBV2 to TRBJ1-1; the match to TRBD1 covers 9 bases. The CDR3 is 13 residues long. In germline, CDR1 is SNHLY, CDR2 FYNNEI. Trimming removed 5 bases from V and 7 bases from J; junction bases left unmatched: 5. The CDR3 region has the DNA TGTGCCAGCAGTACCGGGACAGGGATTGAAGCTTTCTTT. Translating it yields CASSTGTGIEAFF. Based on the CDR3 plus reference TRBV2 and TRBJ1-1, the full variable domain is EPEVTQTPSHQVTQMGQEVILRCVPISNHLYFYWYRQILGQKVEFLVSFYNNEISEKSEIFDDQFSVERPDGSNFTLKIRSTKLEDSAMYFCASSTGTGIEAFFGQGTRLTVV.

This clone has a single count. This chain links TRBV28 with TRBJ2-3; the match to TRBD2 covers 7 bases. The ends lost 7 bases at V and 5 bases at J; junction bases unmatched: 9. The V gene's germline CDR1 is MDHEN and CDR2 SYDVKM. The CDR3 is 14 residues long. CDR3: CASTSPGLRDTQYF. The CDR3 coding sequence is TGTGCCAGCACTTCACCGGGACTACGAGATACGCAGTATTTT.